This T cell receptor (beta chain) was documented in a study of T cell responses to AZD1222 COVID-19 vaccine. General study results and limits: White British people made up most donors, females outnumbered males, and clonal diversity was possibly underestimated.

The CDR3 totals 10 residues. V lost 7 bases, J lost 4 bases, and 4 bases lay in between. The V gene's germline CDR1 is SNHLY and CDR2 FYNNEI. As for this clone: The antigen remains unidentified.

Produced via immunoSEQ multiplex PCR; TCRdb's table is partial and in-frame only. The repertoire consists of about 130,000 clones, with nearly 95% occurring once and the leading ten covering about 0.91%. The V call is TRBV2, the J call TRBJ1-2, with D hard to call. The source material was peripheral blood, sampled on day 0 of AZD1222 vaccination. This TCR was sampled from an adult in good health. CDR3 bases: TGTGCCAGCAACAGCTATGGCTACACCTTC. Its protein is CASNSYGYTF.